This is a list of T cell receptor beta chains from one sample in a study of T cell repertoires in cytomegalovirus infection. In TCRdb, the reads were re-called with MiXCR into one record per CDR3 protein. The data show 200,000 to 300,000 distinct CDR3 sequences, over 8% seen once. Sequenced material: PBMCs. These receptors were taken from a human donor in good health (CMV status not recorded). Some clones in this sample may be carry-over from other donors' samples. Both conserved end residues are part of each CDR3. The D gene is left open where the match is weak. A row's size may be missing; if present it is once, few, many or a size class.

j_call: TRBJ1-1; d_call: NA; cdr3_length: 17; clone_size: NA; v_call: TRBV7-8; cdr3_aa: CASSFELPGRVNTEAFF; cdr3_nt: TGTGCCAGCAGCTTCGAACTCCCGGGACGGGTGAACACTGAAGCTTTCTTT
j_call: TRBJ2-7; d_call: NA; cdr3_length: 14; clone_size: few; v_call: TRBV6-6; cdr3_aa: CASTEENRSYEQYF; cdr3_nt: TGTGCCAGTACAGAAGAAAACCGCTCCTACGAGCAGTACTTC
j_call: TRBJ1-1; d_call: NA; cdr3_length: 15; clone_size: once; v_call: TRBV4-1; cdr3_aa: CASSQESGRGTEAFF; cdr3_nt: TGCGCCAGCAGCCAAGAATCCGGGAGGGGCACTGAAGCTTTCTTT
j_call: TRBJ1-1; d_call: NA; cdr3_length: 12; clone_size: NA; v_call: TRBV12-3/TRBV12-4; cdr3_aa: CASRAWDTEAFF; cdr3_nt: TGTGCCAGCAGGGCATGGGACACTGAAGCTTTCTTT
j_call: TRBJ2-3; d_call: TRBD1; cdr3_length: 17; clone_size: NA; v_call: TRBV5-1; cdr3_aa: CASSLGLKQGAGDTQYF; cdr3_nt: TGCGCCAGCAGCTTGGGCCTGAAACAGGGGGCAGGAGATACGCAGTATTTT
j_call: TRBJ2-3; d_call: TRBD2; cdr3_length: 15; clone_size: many; v_call: TRBV7-8; cdr3_aa: CASSVASGRADTQYF; cdr3_nt: TGTGCCAGCAGCGTAGCTAGCGGGAGGGCGGATACGCAGTATTTT
j_call: TRBJ1-1; d_call: TRBD1; cdr3_length: 16; clone_size: many; v_call: TRBV10-3; cdr3_aa: CAIRGTGGAGFTEAFF; cdr3_nt: TGTGCCATCAGGGGGACAGGGGGCGCCGGATTCACTGAAGCTTTCTTT
j_call: TRBJ1-1; d_call: NA; cdr3_length: 13; clone_size: NA; v_call: TRBV5-1; cdr3_aa: CASSTGGGYEAFF; cdr3_nt: TGCGCCAGCAGCACCGGTGGGGGATATGAAGCTTTCTTT
j_call: TRBJ1-2; d_call: NA; cdr3_length: 14; clone_size: NA; v_call: TRBV29-1; cdr3_aa: CSVPGATTNYGYTF; cdr3_nt: TGCAGCGTACCGGGAGCTACAACTAACTATGGCTACACCTTC
j_call: TRBJ2-7; d_call: NA; cdr3_length: 11; clone_size: few; v_call: TRBV20-1; cdr3_aa: CSVHSSYEQYF; cdr3_nt: TGCAGTGTACACAGCTCCTACGAGCAGTACTTC
j_call: TRBJ1-5; d_call: NA; cdr3_length: 15; clone_size: NA; v_call: TRBV19; cdr3_aa: CASNDLGQTPGPQHF; cdr3_nt: TGTGCCAGTAACGATTTGGGGCAGACCCCGGGGCCCCAGCATTTT
j_call: TRBJ1-6; d_call: TRBD1; cdr3_length: 14; clone_size: NA; v_call: TRBV20-1; cdr3_aa: CSARDGTGVLPLHF; cdr3_nt: TGCAGTGCTCGAGACGGGACAGGGGTATTACCCCTCCACTTT
j_call: TRBJ1-2; d_call: NA; cdr3_length: 14; clone_size: NA; v_call: TRBV27; cdr3_aa: CASSFRGADYGYTF; cdr3_nt: TGTGCCAGCAGTTTTAGGGGCGCGGACTATGGCTACACCTTC
j_call: TRBJ1-2; d_call: NA; cdr3_length: 13; clone_size: many; v_call: TRBV4-3; cdr3_aa: CASSQDRDVGYTF; cdr3_nt: TGCGCCAGCAGCCAAGACCGGGACGTCGGCTACACCTTC
j_call: TRBJ2-4; d_call: NA; cdr3_length: 14; clone_size: many; v_call: TRBV7-2; cdr3_aa: CASSLNDGKNIQYF; cdr3_nt: TGTGCCAGCAGCTTAAATGATGGCAAAAACATTCAGTACTTC
j_call: TRBJ2-1; d_call: TRBD2; cdr3_length: 14; clone_size: few; v_call: TRBV29-1; cdr3_aa: CSVGATSGINEQFF; cdr3_nt: TGCAGCGTTGGTGCTACTAGCGGGATCAATGAGCAGTTCTTC
j_call: TRBJ2-5; d_call: NA; cdr3_length: 15; clone_size: many; v_call: TRBV7-3; cdr3_aa: CASSFTGHKEETQYF; cdr3_nt: TGTGCCAGCAGCTTCACGGGACACAAGGAAGAGACCCAGTACTTC
j_call: TRBJ1-1; d_call: NA; cdr3_length: 13; clone_size: many; v_call: TRBV7-2; cdr3_aa: CASSFAPYAEAFF; cdr3_nt: TGTGCCAGCAGCTTCGCCCCGTACGCTGAAGCTTTCTTT
j_call: TRBJ2-3; d_call: NA; cdr3_length: 15; clone_size: many; v_call: TRBV20-1; cdr3_aa: CSARETTPLTDTQYF; cdr3_nt: TGCAGTGCTAGAGAGACAACACCACTCACAGATACGCAGTATTTT
j_call: TRBJ2-7; d_call: TRBD2; cdr3_length: 14; clone_size: NA; v_call: TRBV12-3/TRBV12-4; cdr3_aa: CTSSLAGGAYEQYF; cdr3_nt: TGTACCAGCAGCTTAGCGGGAGGGGCCTACGAGCAGTACTTC
j_call: TRBJ1-3; d_call: NA; cdr3_length: 15; clone_size: many; v_call: TRBV7-2; cdr3_aa: CASSFDTSSGNTIYF; cdr3_nt: TGTGCCAGCAGCTTCGACACCAGCTCTGGAAACACCATATATTTT
j_call: TRBJ1-1; d_call: NA; cdr3_length: 14; clone_size: NA; v_call: TRBV20-1; cdr3_aa: CSAISGGGRTEAFF; cdr3_nt: TGCAGTGCAATCTCCGGGGGGGGGAGGACTGAAGCTTTCTTT
j_call: TRBJ1-1; d_call: NA; cdr3_length: 13; clone_size: NA; v_call: TRBV5-1; cdr3_aa: CASSLAGSRKAFF; cdr3_nt: TGCGCCAGCAGCTTGGCAGGGTCACGGAAAGCTTTCTTT
j_call: TRBJ1-1; d_call: NA; cdr3_length: 13; clone_size: many; v_call: TRBV7-6; cdr3_aa: CASKRGGNTEAFF; cdr3_nt: TGTGCCAGCAAACGGGGGGGGAACACTGAAGCTTTCTTT
j_call: TRBJ1-1; d_call: TRBD1; cdr3_length: 17; clone_size: NA; v_call: TRBV28; cdr3_aa: CASSVRLGTGTGPEAFF; cdr3_nt: TGTGCCAGCAGTGTTCGTTTGGGGACCGGGACAGGGCCCGAAGCTTTCTTT
j_call: TRBJ2-1; d_call: TRBD2; cdr3_length: 18; clone_size: NA; v_call: TRBV5-4; cdr3_aa: CASSGLVPGLPRGNEQFF; cdr3_nt: TGTGCCAGCAGCGGACTAGTCCCGGGACTCCCGAGGGGAAATGAGCAGTTCTTC
j_call: TRBJ1-5; d_call: NA; cdr3_length: 15; clone_size: few; v_call: TRBV6-2/TRBV6-3; cdr3_aa: CASSRGQIGNQPQHF; cdr3_nt: TGTGCCAGCAGCCGTGGACAGATTGGGAATCAGCCCCAGCATTTT
j_call: TRBJ2-3; d_call: NA; cdr3_length: 14; clone_size: many; v_call: TRBV5-1; cdr3_aa: CASSATNLGDTQYF; cdr3_nt: TGCGCCAGCAGCGCCACGAACCTAGGAGATACGCAGTATTTT
j_call: TRBJ1-1; d_call: TRBD1; cdr3_length: 15; clone_size: NA; v_call: TRBV4-3; cdr3_aa: CASSPLGQGNTEAFF; cdr3_nt: TGCGCCAGCAGCCCTTTGGGACAGGGGAACACTGAAGCTTTCTTT
j_call: TRBJ1-1; d_call: TRBD1; cdr3_length: 17; clone_size: many; v_call: TRBV2; cdr3_aa: CASNLDRGTYEDTEAFF; cdr3_nt: TGTGCCAGCAACCTGGACAGGGGAACGTATGAGGACACTGAAGCTTTCTTT
j_call: TRBJ2-7; d_call: NA; cdr3_length: 14; clone_size: NA; v_call: TRBV14; cdr3_aa: CASSPLRLSYEQYF; cdr3_nt: TGTGCCAGCAGCCCCCTCCGATTGTCCTACGAGCAGTACTTC
j_call: TRBJ2-7; d_call: NA; cdr3_length: 17; clone_size: NA; v_call: TRBV11-2; cdr3_aa: CASSLGVPGASSYEQYF; cdr3_nt: TGTGCCAGCAGCTTAGGAGTTCCAGGGGCGAGCTCCTACGAGCAGTACTTC
j_call: TRBJ2-7; d_call: NA; cdr3_length: 14; clone_size: NA; v_call: TRBV7-2; cdr3_aa: CASSTYRGGNEQYF; cdr3_nt: TGTGCCAGCAGCACCTACAGGGGAGGGAACGAGCAGTACTTC
j_call: TRBJ2-7; d_call: TRBD2; cdr3_length: 15; clone_size: many; v_call: TRBV7-8; cdr3_aa: CASSIPGLDQYEQYF; cdr3_nt: TGTGCCAGCAGCATACCGGGACTAGACCAATACGAGCAGTACTTC
j_call: TRBJ2-7; d_call: NA; cdr3_length: 17; clone_size: few; v_call: TRBV5-6; cdr3_aa: CASSLATPINPSYEQYF; cdr3_nt: TGTGCCAGCAGCTTGGCGACTCCCATTAATCCCTCCTACGAGCAGTACTTC
j_call: TRBJ2-7; d_call: NA; cdr3_length: 15; clone_size: NA; v_call: TRBV10-3; cdr3_aa: CAISEGGIARDEQYF; cdr3_nt: TGTGCCATCAGTGAGGGGGGTATAGCCAGGGACGAGCAGTACTTC
j_call: TRBJ2-2; d_call: TRBD2; cdr3_length: 15; clone_size: many; v_call: TRBV27; cdr3_aa: CATGTSGGPNGELFF; cdr3_nt: TGTGCCACCGGGACTAGCGGGGGCCCAAATGGGGAGCTGTTTTTT
j_call: TRBJ2-7; d_call: NA; cdr3_length: 14; clone_size: many; v_call: TRBV7-9; cdr3_aa: CASSNPLGPYEQYF; cdr3_nt: TGTGCCAGCAGCAACCCCTTAGGCCCCTACGAGCAGTACTTC
j_call: TRBJ2-7; d_call: NA; cdr3_length: 13; clone_size: many; v_call: TRBV19; cdr3_aa: CASSLRVGYEQYF; cdr3_nt: TGTGCCAGTAGCCTAAGGGTTGGCTACGAGCAGTACTTC
j_call: TRBJ2-5; d_call: NA; cdr3_length: 13; clone_size: NA; v_call: TRBV7-2; cdr3_aa: CASATQVGETQYF; cdr3_nt: TGTGCCAGCGCAACGCAGGTGGGGGAGACCCAGTACTTC
j_call: TRBJ1-2; d_call: TRBD1; cdr3_length: 13; clone_size: few; v_call: TRBV16; cdr3_aa: CASSRGQGYGYTF; cdr3_nt: TGTGCCAGCAGCCGGGGACAGGGGTATGGCTACACCTTC
j_call: TRBJ1-1; d_call: NA; cdr3_length: 16; clone_size: many; v_call: TRBV5-4; cdr3_aa: CASSLGGEEMNTEAFF; cdr3_nt: TGTGCCAGCAGCTTGGGAGGGGAGGAGATGAACACTGAAGCTTTCTTT
j_call: TRBJ2-5; d_call: NA; cdr3_length: 16; clone_size: many; v_call: TRBV7-2; cdr3_aa: CASSLSGVRGRETQYF; cdr3_nt: TGTGCCAGCAGCCTTAGTGGTGTCAGGGGAAGAGAGACCCAGTACTTC
j_call: TRBJ1-1; d_call: NA; cdr3_length: 13; clone_size: many; v_call: TRBV11-2; cdr3_aa: CASSLYGNTEAFF; cdr3_nt: TGTGCCAGCAGCTTATATGGGAACACTGAAGCTTTCTTT
j_call: TRBJ2-4; d_call: NA; cdr3_length: 15; clone_size: many; v_call: TRBV6-2/TRBV6-3; cdr3_aa: CASSYSTVGENIQYF; cdr3_nt: TGTGCCAGCAGTTACTCGACCGTGGGGGAAAACATTCAGTACTTC
j_call: TRBJ2-2; d_call: NA; cdr3_length: 15; clone_size: many; v_call: TRBV4-3; cdr3_aa: CASSQDFGVPGELFF; cdr3_nt: TGCGCCAGCAGCCAAGATTTTGGGGTTCCCGGGGAGCTGTTTTTT
j_call: TRBJ1-5; d_call: NA; cdr3_length: 13; clone_size: many; v_call: TRBV7-2; cdr3_aa: CASSPRDGEPQHF; cdr3_nt: TGTGCCAGCAGCCCCCGGGACGGAGAGCCCCAGCATTTT
j_call: TRBJ1-4; d_call: NA; cdr3_length: 15; clone_size: many; v_call: TRBV11-2; cdr3_aa: CASSPRQDYFEKLFF; cdr3_nt: TGTGCCAGCAGCCCGAGACAGGACTATTTTGAAAAACTGTTTTTT
j_call: TRBJ2-2; d_call: TRBD2; cdr3_length: 17; clone_size: NA; v_call: TRBV12-3/TRBV12-4; cdr3_aa: CASSSPGLASSAGELFF; cdr3_nt: TGTGCCAGCAGTTCTCCGGGACTAGCGTCGTCCGCCGGGGAGCTGTTTTTT
j_call: TRBJ1-3; d_call: TRBD1; cdr3_length: 14; clone_size: many; v_call: TRBV7-2; cdr3_aa: CASSIPGQGNTIYF; cdr3_nt: TGTGCCAGCAGCATACCGGGACAGGGAAACACCATATATTTT
j_call: TRBJ1-5; d_call: TRBD1; cdr3_length: 15; clone_size: many; v_call: TRBV12-3/TRBV12-4; cdr3_aa: CASSGTGVSRQPQHF; cdr3_nt: TGTGCCAGCAGTGGAACAGGGGTTTCGCGTCAGCCCCAGCATTTT
j_call: TRBJ1-5; d_call: NA; cdr3_length: 14; clone_size: NA; v_call: TRBV19; cdr3_aa: CASSARDNNQPQHF; cdr3_nt: TGTGCCAGTAGTGCCCGGGACAACAATCAGCCCCAGCATTTT
j_call: TRBJ1-1; d_call: NA; cdr3_length: 16; clone_size: many; v_call: TRBV7-9; cdr3_aa: CASSLQGGGGNTEAFF; cdr3_nt: TGTGCCAGCAGCCTCCAAGGAGGAGGGGGGAACACTGAAGCTTTCTTT